The clone carrying this TCR beta chain was found many times. What it recognizes is unknown. Sample time point: sample taken at primary tumor resection. This entry comes from a study of spatial heterogeneity in lung cancer. Across the whole study: In tumor regions, TCR transcript counts tracked strongly with a T cell module score from matched bulk RNA-seq.

There are 13 residues in the CDR3. The V gene's germline CDR1 is SGHRS and CDR2 YFSETQ. Unmatched junction bases numbered 2, after V lost 4 bases and J lost 3 bases. The study's findings and limits: Within tumors, counts of expanded alpha and beta TCRs tracked tumor mutation counts. When ubiquitous and regional expanded TCRs were counted, their numbers tracked ubiquitous and regional nonsynonymous mutations, respectively.

TCRdb ran MiXCR on the 5' RACE reads and lists one entry per CDR3 protein. The top ten clones hold approximately 23% of a sample with roughly 28,000 distinct CDR3 sequences, just over 7% of them seen once. The TCR was taken from a male donor with early-stage non-small cell lung cancer. Sequenced material: lung tumor tissue, taken at surgery. This chain connects TRBV5-1 to TRBJ2-3; 7 bases align to TRBD1. The CDR3 loop is CASSDRVTDTQYF. The CDR3 DNA is TGCGCCAGCAGCGACAGGGTGACAGATACGCAGTATTTT.